The clone carrying this TCR beta chain was found a few times. The time point denotes: pre-sensitization, week 0. Treatment described: therapeutic diphenylcyclopropenone sensitization with weekly scalp DPC. Each patch test followed a blood draw. Sequencing started from total RNA isolated from unfractionated whole blood. The data derive from a study of human T cells and chemical hapten exposure. Whole-study context: All patients underwent weekly scalp dosing with diphenylcyclopropenone for the full roughly 24-week study.

Individual cDNA molecules (in the library) carried attached unique molecular identifiers. TCRdb analysed the RACE reads with MiXCR anew, one entry per CDR3 protein. The sample carries tens of thousands of distinct CDR3 sequences, 14% recorded once. This CDR3 is 13 amino acids long. Germline CDR1 and CDR2: SGHNT and YYREEE (reference sequence). V gave up 4 bases and J gave up 4 bases, with 10 bases separating them. Sequenced here: whole blood, sampled in connection with sensitization to the hapten diphenylcyclopropenone (DPC). The receptor comes from a woman aged 45 to 65 with alopecia areata. Some clones in this sample may be carry-over from other donors' samples. The V gene is TRBV5-4, the J gene TRBJ2-3, with D possibly matching TRBD2 (6 bases). The CDR3 DNA reads TGTGCCAGCAGCCGAACTAGCTCAGATACGCAGTATTTT. This encodes CASSRTSSDTQYF.